The sequence of this T cell receptor beta chain was determined in a study of cytomegalovirus exposure and HLA in healthy donors. The ends were cut back, 0 bases at V and 6 bases at J, with 8 bases in the middle. Germline-derived CDR1 and CDR2 are SGHDN and FVKESK. The CDR3 has 14 residues. Only one count was recorded for this clone. Its antigen is unidentified. Study observations and caveats: Among the CMV-associated chains, three were confirmed in vitro as specific for CMV antigens. Excluded: some indistinguishable V segments such as TRBV6-2 and TRBV6-3. Sequencing likely generated an artifact that appeared as a cluster of highly shared sequence variants.

Researchers ran the PCR with 60 Vbeta and 13 Jbeta primers. The assay was immunoSEQ multiplex PCR, and TCRdb's table has in-frame clones only and misses some. The repertoire includes around 150,000 clones, roughly 62% of them detected once, and around 4.2% sits in the top ten. Donors were ostensibly healthy at sampling, although undocumented immune exposures were probable. The V gene is TRBV14, the J gene TRBJ1-4, with a possible D match to TRBD1 (5 bases). The sequence derives from a man between 60 and 75 years old in good health and CMV-seronegative. The sequencing sample was made of PBMCs. CDR3 sequence (DNA): TGTGCCAGCAGCCAAGATACGACAGATGAAAAACTGTTTTTT. Its translation is CASSQDTTDEKLFF. Full variable domain (missing parts from reference TRBV14 and TRBJ1-4): EAGVTQFPSHSVIEKGQTVTLRCDPISGHDNLYWYRRVMGKEIKFLLHFVKESKQDESGMPNNRFLAERTGGTYSTLKVQPAELEDSGVYFCASSQDTTDEKLFFGSGTQLSVL.